This T cell receptor (beta chain) was identified in a study of shared clonotypes between healthy human individuals. Study-wide findings and caveats: Against clonotypes common to all four donors, non-shared ones had lower generation probabilities.

Donors were healthy HIV-negative adults without recent acute infections or vaccinations. Comments on this clone: Its specificity is unknown.

The material for each subset, its genomic DNA, was split evenly across several immunoSEQ plates. Assay: immunoSEQ multiplex PCR; the TCRdb copy retains only in-frame clones and omits some. Among approximately 1.5 million clones, 98% to 99% were seen once, and the ten largest hold about 0.35%. Trimming removed 1 base from V and 7 bases from J, with 8 bases in between. The CDR3 covers 11 residues. CDR1 is DFQATT and CDR2 is SNEGSKA in the germline V gene (reference sequence). The V call is TRBV20-1, the J call TRBJ2-7; no firm D call. Input material: naive CD4+ T cells sorted from blood. This sample's subset: CD45RA+ positively selected. The sequence came from a man younger than 45 in good health. The CDR3 nucleotides are TGCAGTGCTAGAGTGGATTGGGAGCAGTACTTC. This translates into CSARVDWEQYF.